One and the same sample provided the 2 T cell receptor beta chains below, sequenced in a study of identical twins. TCRdb itself ran the 5' RACE reads through MiXCR, one entry per CDR3 protein. The sample shows some 660,000 distinct CDR3 sequences, under 9% of them seen only once. The data also belong to a second study, concerning yellow fever vaccine responses in identical twins.

Sequencing used PBMCs. Receptors originate from a woman aged 18 to 35 in good health.

This clonotype was seen repeatedly, ten times or more. V usage is TRBV6-2 or TRBV6-3 and J usage is TRBJ2-1; 10 bases line up with TRBD2. Unmatched junction bases numbered 8, after V lost 4 bases and J lost 8 bases. The CDR3 spans 15 residues. CDR1 is MNHEY, CDR2 SVGEGT, per germline. CDR3 nucleotides: TGTGCCAGCAGTTTGGGGCTAGCGGGGGTCTATGAGCAGTTCTTC. It codes for CASSLGLAGVYEQFF.

V gene TRBV6-1 combines with J gene TRBJ2-7, with a possible D match to TRBD1 (6 bases). CDR1 is MNHNS and CDR2 is SASEGT in the germline V gene. V was cut by 8 bases and J by 3 bases, with 20 bases left in between. The CDR3 loop spans 15 amino acids. The CDR3 loop is CASGLQTGSVYEQYF. The CDR3 DNA is TGTGCCAGCGGGCTCCAGACAGGCTCTGTCTACGAGCAGTACTTC.